This TCR beta chain is from a study of CD8+CD57+ T cells in acquired aplastic anemia. Study in general: When averaged, DNA from sorted CD4+ and CD8+ cells came to 3 to 3.5 ug. General study findings and limits: The number of CD8+ CDR3 sequences shared by patients and controls was approximately 30.

The CDR3 contains 14 residues. CDR1 LNHNV and CDR2 YYDKDF come from the germline V gene (reference sequence). TCR beta VDJ and CDR3 profiling used genomic DNA as template. TCRdb reanalysed the reads using MiXCR and keeps one entry per CDR3 protein. The repertoire holds around 400,000 distinct CDR3 sequences, with about 70% as singletons. Turning to this clonotype: The target antigen is unknown.

The sequence was collected from a human donor in good health, serving as a control. Sequences were obtained from sorted CD4+, CD8+, or CD8+CD57+ T cells (not recorded which) from PBMCs. The chain uses TRBV15 and TRBJ1-1, with 7 bases aligning to TRBD1. The CDR3 coding sequence is TGTGGTACCAGCAATGGACAGGCGGACACTGAAGCTTTCTTT. It translates to CGTSNGQADTEAFF.